Listed below are T cell receptor beta chains from one sample, sequenced in a study of a mutant IDH1 vaccine in newly diagnosed glioma. TCRdb keeps only in-frame clones here, not all; method: immunoSEQ multiplex PCR. The data contain some 40,000 clones, 80% of them singletons. These receptors lack a known antigen. The source was peripheral blood mononuclear cells (PBMCs), collected from a glioma patient whose treatment included an IDH1 peptide vaccine. The receptor set was obtained from a woman aged 25 to 39 with glioma. Some clones in this sample may be carry-over from other donors' samples. Each CDR3 is given with its conserved first and last residue. A D gene is named only where the DNA matches it firmly. Only some rows state a clone size, as once, few, many or a class for expanded clones.

TRBV30,-,TRBJ2-7,-,CACGSAYEQYF,TGTGCCTGCGGTTCGGCTTACGAGCAGTACTTC
TRBV5-1,TRBD2,TRBJ2-2,-,CASSLGGTSGHGELFF,TGCGCCAGCAGCTTGGGAGGGACTAGCGGACACGGGGAGCTGTTTTTT
TRBV10-1,-,TRBJ1-1,-,CASSGTENAEAFF,TGCGCCAGCAGTGGGACGGAAAACGCTGAAGCTTTCTTT
TRBV7-9,TRBD2,TRBJ2-1,-,CASSSSTSGPSYNEQFF,TGTGCCAGCAGCTCCTCGACTAGCGGTCCCTCCTACAATGAGCAGTTCTTC
TRBV6-6,TRBD1,TRBJ1-3,-,CASSSTDRSSGNTIYF,TGTGCCAGCAGCTCTACGGACAGGTCCTCTGGAAACACCATATATTTT
TRBV27,TRBD1,TRBJ2-7,-,CASSLSAGGVSEQYF,TGTGCCAGCAGTTTATCCGCAGGGGGCGTATCCGAGCAGTACTTC
TRBV7-9,-,TRBJ1-1,-,CASSRGSNTEAFF,TGTGCCAGCAGTCGAGGGTCTAACACTGAAGCTTTCTTT
TRBV5-4,-,TRBJ2-2,-,CASSTNTGELFF,TGTGCCAGCAGCACCAACACCGGGGAGCTGTTTTTT
TRBV10-3,-,TRBJ2-7,-,CAISRTAGTYEQYF,TGTGCCATCAGCCGGACAGCGGGTACCTACGAGCAGTACTTC
TRBV15,-,TRBJ2-1,-,CATSRDGPSYNEQFF,TGTGCCACCAGCAGAGATGGGCCTTCCTACAATGAGCAGTTCTTC
TRBV15,-,TRBJ1-1,-,CATSRDLGQPIRAFF,TGTGCCACCAGCAGAGATCTAGGGCAGCCGATCAGGGCTTTCTTT
TRBV4-1,-,TRBJ1-3,-,CASSQGTGSGNTIYF,TGCGCCAGCAGCCAAGGCACAGGCTCTGGAAACACCATATATTTT
TRBV5-1,-,TRBJ1-2,-,CASSLGDLYGYTF,TGCGCCAGCAGCTTGGGGGACCTCTATGGCTACACCTTC
TRBV13,TRBD1,TRBJ1-2,-,CASSPRIRGTAGGYTF,TGTGCCAGCAGCCCCCGGATAAGGGGGACAGCCGGCGGCTACACCTTC
TRBV19,TRBD2,TRBJ2-1,medium-sized,CASSLTSGDYNEQFF,TGTGCCAGTAGCTTGACTAGCGGAGACTACAATGAGCAGTTCTTC
TRBV29-1,-,TRBJ2-1,few,CMCGDRYNEQFF,TGCATGTGTGGTGACAGGTACAATGAGCAGTTCTTC
TRBV7-2,-,TRBJ1-1,-,CASSLEGRTEAFF,TGTGCCAGCAGCTTAGAAGGGCGGACTGAAGCTTTCTTT
TRBV9,-,TRBJ1-1,-,CASSLDSRGTEAFF,TGTGCCAGCAGCCTAGACTCACGGGGCACTGAAGCTTTCTTT
TRBV30,TRBD2,TRBJ2-7,-,CAWSRLAGGSQEQYF,TGTGCCTGGAGCCGACTAGCGGGAGGATCCCAAGAGCAGTACTTC
TRBV10-3,-,TRBJ1-3,-,CAISKDSRSPGNTIYF,TGTGCCATCAGTAAGGACAGTAGGAGCCCTGGAAACACCATATATTTT
TRBV27,TRBD2,TRBJ2-3,-,CASIRAGGAGDTQYF,TGTGCCAGCATCCGGGCGGGGGGCGCGGGAGATACGCAGTATTTT
TRBV12-5,TRBD1,TRBJ1-4,few,CASGLAFEGTAKLFF,TGTGCTAGTGGTTTAGCCTTTGAGGGGACAGCCAAACTGTTTTTT
TRBV9,-,TRBJ2-5,-,CASSVDPSEVETQYF,TGTGCCAGCAGCGTCGATCCTAGCGAGGTAGAGACCCAGTACTTC
TRBV10-1,-,TRBJ2-7,-,CASSDGGENYEQYF,TGCGCCAGCAGTGATGGAGGCGAAAACTACGAGCAGTACTTC
TRBV30,-,TRBJ2-5,-,CAWGDQETQYF,TGTGCCTGGGGGGACCAAGAGACCCAGTACTTC
TRBV2,-,TRBJ1-2,-,CASWERSMDGYTF,TGTGCCAGCTGGGAGAGGTCTATGGATGGCTACACCTTC
TRBV30,TRBD1,TRBJ2-1,-,CAWSFRQGVGEQFF,TGTGCCTGGAGTTTTAGACAGGGCGTTGGTGAGCAGTTCTTC